This T cell receptor (beta chain) was retrieved from a study of cytotoxic CD8 clonotypes in ibrutinib-treated CLL. General study findings and limits: Clonality (at baseline) was higher than in age-matched healthy donors and tracked circulating CD8+ T-cell counts. Contraction or stability on treatment was seen for public clonotypes, which were uncommon.

To note about this clone: Antigen specificity is unknown.

CDR3 length: 14 amino acids. The V gene end was trimmed by 5 bases and the J gene end by 2 bases; junction bases not matched to a gene: 3. Germline V gene lookup returns CDR1 SGHTA and CDR2 FQGNSA. A 1 in 200,000 to 1 in 1 million T cell depth was the sequencing target. Generated by immunoSEQ multiplex PCR, the TCRdb table keeps only in-frame clones and is missing some. The table shows roughly 150,000 clones, with nearly 90% occurring only once. The gene calls are TRBV7-2 and TRBJ1-3; TRBD1 matches 7 bases. This specimen consisted of PBMCs, obtained at disease progression, from a patient treated with ibrutinib. This sequence was found in a human donor with chronic lymphocytic leukemia. Here the CDR3 DNA reads TGTGCCAGCAGCGTTGGGACAGCTGGAAACACCATATATTTT. Amino acid sequence: CASSVGTAGNTIYF.